Following are 7 T cell receptor beta chains from one sample sequenced in a study of T cell repertoires in cytomegalovirus infection. TCRdb called the reads again in MiXCR, with one record for every CDR3 protein. Altogether more than 250,000 distinct CDR3 sequences are present, roughly 15% being singletons, with the ten largest covering roughly 8.7%. The specimen was PBMCs. The source of these receptors is a human donor in good health (CMV status not recorded). Some clones in this sample may be carry-over from other donors' samples.

This clonotype occurred many times. The chain couples TRBV7-3 to TRBJ2-1, with D perhaps TRBD1 or TRBD2 (5 bases each). Germline CDR1 reads SGHTA; CDR2 reads FQGTGA. The CDR3 has 15 amino acids. Trimming left V 6 bases short and J 4 bases short, with 16 bases between. This CDR3 is CASSVDRGAYNEQFF. The CDR3 DNA is TGTGCCAGCAGTGTTGATCGGGGCGCTTACAATGAGCAGTTCTTC.

In its sample, this clonotype was seen a few times. The chain combines TRBV15 with TRBJ1-3; D ambiguous. Trimming stripped 1 base from V and 0 bases from J, with 10 bases between. Germline assignment: CDR1 LNHNV and CDR2 YYDKDF (reference sequence). The CDR3 is 16 amino acids. The CDR3 sequence: CATSRGVQSSGNTIYF. CDR3 DNA sequence: TGTGCCACCAGCAGAGGGGTGCAGTCCTCTGGAAACACCATATATTTT.

This clonotype was seen only a few times. The chain employs TRBV29-1 and TRBJ2-1; 9 nucleotides align to TRBD1. CDR1 is SQVTM and CDR2 is ANQGSEA in the germline V gene. CDR3 length: 14 amino acids. After removal of 6 bases from V and 2 bases from J, the junction contained 5 bases not matched to a gene. The CDR3 DNA follows: TGCAGCGTGTTCGGGACAGGGACCTACAATGAGCAGTTCTTC. Its protein product is CSVFGTGTYNEQFF.

The table lists this clonotype with many counts. The chain carries TRBV7-3 and TRBJ2-3; possibly TRBD1 or TRBD2 for D (5 bases each). Germline CDR1 SGHTA, CDR2 FQGTGA. V was clipped by 3 bases and J by 2 bases, with 12 bases between them. The CDR3 is made up of 15 amino acids. The CDR3 sequence: CASSLVAGATDTQYF. CDR3 nucleotides: TGTGCCAGCAGCTTGGTAGCCGGGGCCACAGATACGCAGTATTTT.

With regard to this clonotype: This may arise from a read error, as a much more abundant clone is one base away. V gene TRBV28 combines with J gene TRBJ2-3; a weak D match, TRBD2 (5 bases). Germline V gives CDR1 MDHEN, CDR2 SYDVKM. CDR3 length: 15 residues. V dropped 5 bases and J dropped 5 bases, with 17 bases sitting between them. CDR3 sequence reads: CASSVAASSRDTQYF. The DNA of the CDR3 is TGTGCCAGCAGTGTAGCCGCTAGCAGTAGAGATACGCAGTATTTT.

At least ten counts were recorded for this clonotype. This chain connects TRBV27 to TRBJ2-1; TRBD2 might be the D (5 bases). This CDR3 spans 15 amino acids. Germline CDR1 and CDR2: MNHEY and SMNVEV (reference sequence). V was trimmed by 1 base and J by 3 bases, leaving 10 bases between them. CDR3 coding DNA: TGTGCCAGCAGTTTATGGCGCGGGCTCTACAATGAGCAGTTCTTC. This translates into CASSLWRGLYNEQFF.

Details on this clonotype: One base away lies a much larger clone, so this may be a sequencing read error. The J gene is TRBJ2-7, the V gene TRBV4-1, with TRBD1 matching 10 bases. The CDR3 covers 16 residues. Germline V gives CDR1 MGHRA, CDR2 YSYEKL. The chain's CDR3 is CASSRHEGQGVYVQYF. CDR3 nucleotide sequence: TGCGCCAGCAGCCGCCATGAAGGACAGGGGGTGTACGTGCAGTACTTC.